These 17 T cell receptor beta chains were sequenced from one sample in a study of shared clonotypes between healthy human individuals. Generated by immunoSEQ multiplex PCR, the TCRdb table keeps only in-frame clones and is missing some. The data contain fewer than 600,000 clones, approximately 79% of them singletons. The sample comprised PBMCs. The receptors were sampled from a woman in her forties in good health. Some clones in this sample may be carry-over from other donors' samples.

The chain combines TRBV18 with TRBJ1-3; tentative D call: TRBD1 (6 bases). The V end was cut by 11 bases, the J end by 4 bases, with 18 bases between. The CDR3 runs 14 residues. The germline V gene has CDR1 KGHSH and CDR2 LQKENI. The CDR3 DNA follows: TGTGCCTCCCGGACAGCCTCAGAGGGAAACACCATATATTTT. Translated, it gives CASRTASEGNTIYF.

V usage is TRBV10-3 and J usage is TRBJ1-3; a possible D gene is TRBD1 (6 bases). The CDR3 spans 17 residues. In germline, CDR1 is ENHRY, CDR2 SYGVKD. V was pared by 1 base and J by 0 bases, with 13 bases between. CDR3: CAISEFAGEISGNTIYF. CDR3 nucleotides: TGTGCCATCAGTGAGTTCGCAGGGGAGATCTCTGGAAACACCATATATTTT.

This clone was detected once. V is TRBV11-2 and J is TRBJ2-7, with 8 nucleotides matching TRBD1. The V gene's germline CDR1 is SGHAT and CDR2 FQNNGV. This CDR3 is 14 amino acids long. V lost 3 bases, J lost 4 bases, and 5 bases stayed unmatched. CDR3 sequence (DNA): TGTGCCAGCAGCTTTAACAGGGGGTTGTACGAGCAGTACTTC. Amino acid sequence: CASSFNRGLYEQYF.

In its sample, this clone was seen a few times. The chain is built from TRBV7-3 and TRBJ2-2, with D possibly matching TRBD1 (6 bases). V shed 1 base and J shed 2 bases, with 11 bases lying between them. The germline gives CDR1 SGHTA, CDR2 FQGTGA. The CDR3 consists of 16 residues. CDR3 in amino acids: CASSLMGAANTGELFF. DNA for the CDR3: TGTGCCAGCAGCTTAATGGGGGCAGCCAACACCGGGGAGCTGTTTTTT.

The V gene is TRBV19, the J gene TRBJ1-2, with 7 bases identical to TRBD1. Germline V CDR1 and CDR2: LNHDA, SQIVND (reference sequence). Trimming cost V 7 bases and J 4 bases; bases outside gene matches: 12. The CDR3 sequence is 15 residues long. In DNA, the CDR3 is TGTGCCAGTACTTGGATCGACAGGGATGGCTATGGCTACACCTTC. This gives the protein CASTWIDRDGYGYTF.

This clone was detected only once. V gene TRBV5-4 combines with J gene TRBJ2-3; D remains ambiguous. The V gene lost 2 bases and the J gene lost 0 bases, with 10 bases spanning the gap. The CDR3 totals 15 residues. Germline CDR1 is SGHNT and CDR2 is YYREEE (reference sequence). CDR3 nucleotides: TGTGCCAGCAGCTTAAGATCCGGAAGCACAGATACGCAGTATTTT. It codes for CASSLRSGSTDTQYF. Full variable domain (rest looked up from reference TRBV5-4 and TRBJ2-3): ETGVTQSPTHLIKTRGQQVTLRCSSQSGHNTVSWYQQALGQGPQFIFQYYREEENGRGNFPPRFSGLQFPNYSSELNVNALELDDSALYLCASSLRSGSTDTQYFGPGTRLTVL.

V and J are TRBV7-2 and TRBJ2-1, with D possibly TRBD2 on 5 matching bases. CDR3 length: 15 residues. Germline CDR1 reads SGHTA; CDR2 reads FQGNSA. Trimming took off 5 bases at V and 1 base at J, with 12 bases between the two ends. The CDR3 DNA reads TGTGCCAGCAGCCCTAGGACTGAATCCTACAATGAGCAGTTCTTC. This codes for CASSPRTESYNEQFF.

The CDR3 nucleotides read TGTGCCAGCAGTTTATTGGCGGCGTGGGAAAAGAACACCGGGGAGCTGTTTTTT. This gives the protein CASSLLAAWEKNTGELFF. The chain recombines TRBV28 with TRBJ2-2; D is unresolved. The V end lost 1 base, the J end lost 1 base, and 16 bases lay between the germline ends. Germline loops: CDR1 MDHEN, CDR2 SYDVKM. The length of the CDR3 is 18 residues.

This clone was seen only once. The genes are TRBV9 and TRBJ2-7; D gene ambiguous. Germline V gene data show CDR1 as SGDLS and CDR2 as YYNGEE. The CDR3 is made up of 12 amino acids. V shed 1 base and J shed 6 bases, with 8 bases lying between them. CDR3 protein: CASSVNSGEQYF. The DNA of the CDR3 is TGTGCCAGCAGCGTAAATTCGGGCGAGCAGTACTTC.

This chain links TRBV5-1 with TRBJ1-1, with D unresolved. V was shortened by 0 bases and J by 5 bases, with 8 bases between the two germline ends. Germline assignment: CDR1 SGHRS and CDR2 YFSETQ. The CDR3 sequence is 13 residues long. The CDR3 coding sequence is TGCGCCAGCAGCTTGGACCTGGGTACTGAAGCTTTCTTT. Protein sequence: CASSLDLGTEAFF.

The rearrangement uses TRBV2 and TRBJ2-5, with D tentatively TRBD1 (5 bases). CDR3 length: 11 amino acids. Trimming took 10 bases from V and 4 from J, leaving 10 bases between them. From germline, CDR1 is SNHLY and CDR2 FYNNEI. The CDR3 DNA is TGTGCCAAGCAGGGTGGAGAGACCCAGTACTTC. This sequence encodes CAKQGGETQYF. Supplemented by reference TRBV2 and TRBJ2-5, the full variable domain reads EPEVTQTPSHQVTQMGQEVILRCVPISNHLYFYWYRQILGQKVEFLVSFYNNEISEKSEIFDDQFSVERPDGSNFTLKIRSTKLEDSAMYFCAKQGGETQYFGPGTRLLVL.

The V call is TRBV7-9, the J call TRBJ2-3; 13 nucleotides line up with TRBD2. The germline V gene has CDR1 SEHNR and CDR2 FQNEAQ (reference sequence). This CDR3 contains 18 residues. Germline trimming cut 0 bases from V and 2 bases from J; bases unmatched to any gene: 5. The CDR3 DNA reads as TGTGCCAGCAGCTTAGCGCAACTAGCGGGGGGGGCCACAGATACGCAGTATTTT. This sequence encodes CASSLAQLAGGATDTQYF. Filled out from reference TRBV7-9 and TRBJ2-3, the complete variable domain reads DTGVSQNPRHKITKRGQNVTFRCDPISEHNRLYWYRQTLGQGPEFLTYFQNEAQLEKSRLLSDRFSAERPKGSFSTLEIQRTEQGDSAMYLCASSLAQLAGGATDTQYFGPGTRLTVL.

The chain carries TRBV9 and TRBJ2-7, with D unclear. V was pared by 4 bases and J by 0 bases, with 14 bases between. The germline V gene encodes CDR1 SGDLS and CDR2 YYNGEE. The CDR3 totals 15 residues. The CDR3 loop reads CASSPNTLSSYEQYF. CDR3 nucleotides: TGTGCCAGCAGCCCAAACACCCTAAGCTCCTACGAGCAGTACTTC.

The genes are TRBV28 and TRBJ1-2, with no clear D. This CDR3 has 12 amino acids. Germline CDR1 reads MDHEN; CDR2 reads SYDVKM. V dropped 8 bases and J dropped 4 bases, with 11 bases sitting between them. The CDR3 spells CASRSPGYGYTF. Written as DNA, the CDR3 is TGTGCCAGCCGTTCGCCCGGCTATGGCTACACCTTC.

The chain joins TRBV7-6 to TRBJ2-5, with 8 bases fitting TRBD2. The germline V gene encodes CDR1 SGHVS and CDR2 FNYEAQ. V lost 2 bases to trimming and J lost 2 bases; unmatched junction nucleotides: 1. This CDR3 comprises 14 residues. The CDR3, as DNA: TGTGCCAGCAGCTTACTAGCGGGTCAAGAGACCCAGTACTTC. Translated, it gives CASSLLAGQETQYF.

In this sample, this clone turned up a few times. The chain couples TRBV5-1 to TRBJ2-7, with 16 bases that match TRBD2. The germline CDR1 and CDR2 sequences are SGHRS and YFSETQ. The V gene end was trimmed by 4 bases and the J gene end by 6 bases; junction bases not matched to a gene: 7. There are 16 residues in the CDR3. CDR3 amino acids: CASSPGTSGRAGEQYF. The CDR3, as DNA: TGCGCCAGCAGCCCAGGGACTAGCGGGAGGGCCGGCGAGCAGTACTTC. Together with reference TRBV5-1 and TRBJ2-7, the CDR3 gives the full variable domain: KAGVTQTPRYLIKTRGQQVTLSCSPISGHRSVSWYQQTPGQGLQFLFEYFSETQRNKGNFPGRFSGRQFSNSRSEMNVSTLELGDSALYLCASSPGTSGRAGEQYFGPGTRLTVT.

The chain carries TRBV27 and TRBJ2-5; D is unclear. Trimming removed 8 bases from V and 2 bases from J, with 9 bases in between. The CDR3 has 12 amino acids. Germline values: CDR1 MNHEY, CDR2 SMNVEV (reference sequence). The CDR3 here is CASGHPQETQYF. In DNA, the CDR3 is TGTGCCAGCGGGCACCCGCAAGAGACCCAGTACTTC.